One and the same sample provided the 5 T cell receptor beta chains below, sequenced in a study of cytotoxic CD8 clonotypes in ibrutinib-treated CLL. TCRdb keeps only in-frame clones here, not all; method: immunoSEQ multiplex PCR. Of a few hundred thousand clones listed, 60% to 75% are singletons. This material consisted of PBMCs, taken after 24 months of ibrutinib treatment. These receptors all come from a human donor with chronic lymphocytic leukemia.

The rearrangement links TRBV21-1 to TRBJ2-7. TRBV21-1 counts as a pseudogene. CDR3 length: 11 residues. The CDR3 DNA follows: TGTGCCAGCAGCAATTGGGACCTCGTCATCTTC. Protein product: CASSNWDLVIF.

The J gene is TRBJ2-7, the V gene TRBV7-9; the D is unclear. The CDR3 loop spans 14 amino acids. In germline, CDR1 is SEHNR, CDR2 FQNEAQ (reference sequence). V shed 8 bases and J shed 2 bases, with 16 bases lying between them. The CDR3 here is CASGRRASTYEQYF. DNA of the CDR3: TGTGCCAGCGGTCGACGGGCTTCAACCTACGAGCAGTACTTC.

The CDR3 sequence is CSVEGPAGELFF. CDR3 in DNA: TGCAGCGTTGAAGGACCTGCCGGGGAGCTGTTTTTT. V gene TRBV29-1 combines with J gene TRBJ2-2; no clear D gene. The germline V gene has CDR1 SQVTM and CDR2 ANQGSEA. The CDR3 is 12 amino acids. The V end was cut by 1 base, the J end by 6 bases, with 6 bases between.

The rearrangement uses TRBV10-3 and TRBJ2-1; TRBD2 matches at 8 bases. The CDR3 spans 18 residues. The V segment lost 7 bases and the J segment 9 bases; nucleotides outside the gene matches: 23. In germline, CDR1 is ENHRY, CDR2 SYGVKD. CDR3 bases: TGTGCCATCAAGGGGGGCCTGGGGGCGGGAGGCATTGTTACTGAGCAGTTCTTC. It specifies CAIKGGLGAGGIVTEQFF.

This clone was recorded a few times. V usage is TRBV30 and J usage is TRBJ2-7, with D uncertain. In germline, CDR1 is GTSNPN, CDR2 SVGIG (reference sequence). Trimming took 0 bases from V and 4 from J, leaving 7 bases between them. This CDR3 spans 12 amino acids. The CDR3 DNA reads TGTGCCTGGAGTGTTGGTGTTTACGAGCAGTACTTC. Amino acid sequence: CAWSVGVYEQYF.